A single sample is the source of the 5 T cell receptor beta chains below, sequenced in a study of CD8+ T cells in alopecia areata (dated by TCRdb to the late 2010s). Libraries were made using the immunoSEQ multiplex PCR assay. RNA was extracted from all samples and reverse transcribed into cDNA as template for TCR sequencing. TCRdb retrieved this table from immuneACCESS and kept in-frame rearrangements only. Not all clones are present; in checked studies, unresolved V genes account for under half, and no reason is known for the remainder. The sample has about 120,000 clones on record, over 55% of them singletons. Of the sample, around 6% is held by the ten largest clones. In the paper's terms, the time point label means: around 28 days on oral tofacitinib. The meaning of the sample's treatment or condition label: oral pan-JAK inhibitor, 5-10 mg twice daily. The material was CD4+ T cells sorted from blood, obtained at week 4, from a patient treated with tofacitinib. These receptors all stem from a human donor with alopecia areata.

The chain couples TRBV5-1 to TRBJ2-5, with D uncertain. The V gene's germline CDR1 is SGHRS and CDR2 YFSETQ. The CDR3 runs to 15 residues. V lost 0 bases to trimming and J lost 5 bases, with 14 bases between them. The CDR3 is CASSLASTSEETQYF. The CDR3 bases are TGCGCCAGCAGCTTGGCCTCCACATCGGAGGAGACCCAGTACTTC.

The rearrangement links TRBV27 to TRBJ1-1; 9 nucleotides agree with TRBD1. J lost 7 bases, V lost 6 bases, and 6 bases had no gene match. Germline loops: CDR1 MNHEY, CDR2 SMNVEV (reference sequence). This CDR3 has 13 residues. CDR3 loop: CASRADRGVEAFF. The DNA of the CDR3 is TGTGCCAGCAGGGCGGACAGGGGCGTTGAAGCTTTCTTT.

The chain carries TRBV7-9 and TRBJ1-1; D ambiguous. V was shortened by 4 bases and J by 9 bases, with 15 bases between the two germline ends. CDR3 length: 13 residues. CDR1 and CDR2 (germline): SEHNR, FQNEAQ (reference sequence). Here the CDR3 DNA reads TGTGCCAGCAGCTCCCCCGCCCTCCCCCAAGCTTTCTTT. Amino acid sequence: CASSSPALPQAFF.

To note about this clone: One end of the junction fails to match germline, which may point to a read error. The CDR3 DNA is TGCAGCGTTGAAGCCGGGTCCTTT. Translated: CSVEAGSF. V is TRBV29-1 and J is TRBJ1-1; no clear D. This CDR3 has 8 amino acids. Germline assignment: CDR1 SQVTM and CDR2 ANQGSEA.

This clone appeared a few times. Here the CDR3 reads CASSLLSGRAGELFF. The CDR3 DNA sequence: TGTGCCAGCAGCTTACTGAGCGGGAGGGCCGGGGAGCTGTTTTTT. The V and J genes are TRBV7-2 and TRBJ2-2; 10 positions match TRBD2. Per germline, CDR1 SGHTA and CDR2 FQGNSA. J gave up 6 bases and V 2 bases, and 3 bases lay outside the gene matches. This CDR3 contains 15 residues.